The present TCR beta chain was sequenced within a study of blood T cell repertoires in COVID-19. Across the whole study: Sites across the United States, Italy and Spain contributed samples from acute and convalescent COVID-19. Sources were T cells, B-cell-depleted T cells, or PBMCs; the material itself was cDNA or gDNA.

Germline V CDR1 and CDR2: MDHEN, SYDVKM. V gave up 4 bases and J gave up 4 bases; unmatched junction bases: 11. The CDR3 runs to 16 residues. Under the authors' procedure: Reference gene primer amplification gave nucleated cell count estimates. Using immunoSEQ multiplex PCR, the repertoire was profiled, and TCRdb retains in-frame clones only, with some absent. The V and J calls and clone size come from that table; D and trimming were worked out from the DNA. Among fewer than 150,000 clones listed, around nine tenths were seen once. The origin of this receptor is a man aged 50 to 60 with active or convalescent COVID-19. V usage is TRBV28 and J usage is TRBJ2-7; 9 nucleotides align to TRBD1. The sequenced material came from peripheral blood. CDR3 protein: CASSSKAGTGTYEQYF. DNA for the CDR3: TGTGCCAGCAGTTCTAAGGCCGGGACAGGGACATACGAGCAGTACTTC.